This TCR beta chain comes out of a study of shared clonotypes between healthy human individuals. Overall study results and limits: Generation probability values for non-shared clonotypes were lower than those for clonotypes shared by all four donors.

The length of the CDR3 is 15 residues. Germline CDR1 reads LGHNT; CDR2 reads FRNRAP. After removal of 5 bases from V and 1 base from J, the junction contained 7 bases not matched to a gene. For this clone: The antigen is undetermined.

Sequenced by immunoSEQ multiplex PCR; TCRdb stores in-frame clones only, minus some. This sample has 2 million to 2.5 million clones; nearly 97% occur once, and the top ten carry approximately 0.13%. This TCR was recovered from a man between 18 and 35 years old in good health. This rearrangement joins TRBV12-5 to TRBJ1-1; 7 bases line up with TRBD1. Sequenced material: naive CD4+ T cells sorted from blood. The subset was: CD45RA+ positively selected. CDR3 DNA: TGTGCTAGTGGTATAGAAAGACAGGGGAACACTGAAGCTTTCTTT. It specifies CASGIERQGNTEAFF.